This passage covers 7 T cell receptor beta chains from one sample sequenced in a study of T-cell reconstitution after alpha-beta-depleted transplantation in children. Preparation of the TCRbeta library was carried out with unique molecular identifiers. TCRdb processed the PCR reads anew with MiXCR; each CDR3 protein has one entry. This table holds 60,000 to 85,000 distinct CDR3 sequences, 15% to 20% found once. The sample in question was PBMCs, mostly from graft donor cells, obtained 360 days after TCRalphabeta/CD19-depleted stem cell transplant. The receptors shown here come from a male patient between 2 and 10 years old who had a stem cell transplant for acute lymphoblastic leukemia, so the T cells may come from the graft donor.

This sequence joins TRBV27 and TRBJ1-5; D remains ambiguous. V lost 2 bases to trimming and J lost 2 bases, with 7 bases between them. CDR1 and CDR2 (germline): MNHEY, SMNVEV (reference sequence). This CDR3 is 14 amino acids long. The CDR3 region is CASSLMYGNQPQHF. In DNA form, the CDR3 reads TGTGCCAGCAGTTTAATGTACGGCAATCAGCCCCAGCATTTT.

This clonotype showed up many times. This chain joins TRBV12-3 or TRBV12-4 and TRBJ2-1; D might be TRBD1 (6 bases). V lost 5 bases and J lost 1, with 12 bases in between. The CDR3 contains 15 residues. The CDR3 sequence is CASSRPGTSYNEQFF. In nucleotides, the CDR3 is TGTGCCAGCAGTCGTCCCGGGACATCCTACAATGAGCAGTTCTTC.

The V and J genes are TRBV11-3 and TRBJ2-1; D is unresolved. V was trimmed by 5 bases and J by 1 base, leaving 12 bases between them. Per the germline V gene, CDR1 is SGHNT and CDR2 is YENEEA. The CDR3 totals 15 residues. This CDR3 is CASSQGKGSYNEQFF. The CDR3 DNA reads TGTGCCAGCAGCCAAGGAAAGGGTTCCTACAATGAGCAGTTCTTC.

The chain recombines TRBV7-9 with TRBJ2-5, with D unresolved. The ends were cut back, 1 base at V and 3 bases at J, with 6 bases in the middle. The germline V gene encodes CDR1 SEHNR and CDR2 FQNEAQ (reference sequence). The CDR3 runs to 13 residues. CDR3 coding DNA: TGTGCCAGCAGCTTAGTACAGAAAGAGACCCAGTACTTC. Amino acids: CASSLVQKETQYF.

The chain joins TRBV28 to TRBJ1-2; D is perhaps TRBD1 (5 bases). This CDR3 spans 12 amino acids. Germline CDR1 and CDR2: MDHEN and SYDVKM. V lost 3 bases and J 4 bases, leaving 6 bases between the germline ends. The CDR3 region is CASSLQGYGYTF. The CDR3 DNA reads TGTGCCAGCAGTTTGCAGGGCTATGGCTACACCTTC.

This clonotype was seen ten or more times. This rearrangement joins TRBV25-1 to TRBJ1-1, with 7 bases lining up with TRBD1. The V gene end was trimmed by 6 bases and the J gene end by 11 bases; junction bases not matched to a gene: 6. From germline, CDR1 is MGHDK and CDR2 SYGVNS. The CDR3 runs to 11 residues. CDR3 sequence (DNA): TGTGCCAGCAGACAGGGGATGGGGGCTTTCTTT. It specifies CASRQGMGAFF.

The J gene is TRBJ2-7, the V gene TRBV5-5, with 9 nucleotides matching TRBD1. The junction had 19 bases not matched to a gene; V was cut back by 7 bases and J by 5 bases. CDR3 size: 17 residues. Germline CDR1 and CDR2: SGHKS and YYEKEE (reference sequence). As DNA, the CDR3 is TGTGCCAGCGGCCCGGTGCCCGGGACAGGGTCTCCCCACGAGCAGTACTTC. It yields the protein CASGPVPGTGSPHEQYF. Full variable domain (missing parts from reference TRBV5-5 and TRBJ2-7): DAGVTQSPTHLIKTRGQQVTLRCSPISGHKSVSWYQQVLGQGPQFIFQYYEKEERGRGNFPDRFSARQFPNYSSELNVNALLLGDSALYLCASGPVPGTGSPHEQYFGPGTRLTVT.